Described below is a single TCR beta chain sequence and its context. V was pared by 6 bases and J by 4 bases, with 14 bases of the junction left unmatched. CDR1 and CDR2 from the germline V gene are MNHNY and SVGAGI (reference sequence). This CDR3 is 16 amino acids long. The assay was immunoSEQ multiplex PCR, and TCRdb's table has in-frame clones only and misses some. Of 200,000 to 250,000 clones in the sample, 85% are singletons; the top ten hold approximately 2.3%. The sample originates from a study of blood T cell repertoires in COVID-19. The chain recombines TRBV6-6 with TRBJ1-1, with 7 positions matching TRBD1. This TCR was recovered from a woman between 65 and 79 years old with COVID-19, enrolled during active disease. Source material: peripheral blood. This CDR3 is CASSQPGQDTATEAFF. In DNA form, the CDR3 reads TGTGCCAGCAGCCAGCCTGGACAGGATACGGCCACTGAAGCTTTCTTT.